This TCR beta chain was sequenced for a study of early T cells in non-severe SARS-CoV-2 infection. The wider study: Sequencing of bulk RNA from unsorted whole blood was done, without chain pairing. Study results and limitations: Anti-spike CD8 responses were favored in VDJdb matching, and private and CD4 specificities were missed.

This clonotype has at least ten counts. Antigen unknown. This CDR3 spans 12 amino acids. The germline CDR1 and CDR2 sequences are WSHSY and SAAADI. The germline V and J ends were trimmed by 10 bases and 6 bases, with 12 bases remaining between them. The protocol attached unique molecular identifiers to individual cDNA molecules. TCRdb reprocessed the 5' RACE reads via MiXCR and lists one record per CDR3 protein. Of roughly 25,000 distinct CDR3 sequences listed, over 3.5% are singletons. The source material was whole blood. The TCR comes from an adult who was a healthcare worker with PCR-confirmed SARS-CoV-2 infection or an uninfected control (not recorded which). The chain is built from TRBV10-2 and TRBJ2-2; possibly TRBD2 for D (5 bases). CDR3 nucleotides: TGCGCCACTCTAAAGGAGGCCGGGGAGCTGTTTTTT. Residues: CATLKEAGELFF.